A single sample gave rise to the 10 T cell receptor beta chains below, sequenced in a study of CD8+ T cells in alopecia areata. TCR sequencing used cDNA made by reverse transcription of extracted RNA. Produced via immunoSEQ multiplex PCR; TCRdb's table is partial and in-frame only. The data contain roughly 130,000 clones, about 57% of them seen just once; the ten biggest clones take up less than 5.5%. The sample was CD4+ T cells sorted from blood, taken at week 0. All receptors derive from a human donor with alopecia areata.

The chain joins TRBV5-6 to TRBJ2-5, with D unclear. Deletions cut 1 base from V and 4 bases from J, with 14 bases between. The CDR3 extends over 15 amino acids. The germline CDR1 and CDR2 sequences are SGHDT and YYEEEE. CDR3 DNA: TGTGCCAGCAGCTTGATGGGCCTAGAGGCAGAGACCCAGTACTTC. Translated, it gives CASSLMGLEAETQYF.

V usage is TRBV9 and J usage is TRBJ2-6; D may be TRBD1 (8 bases). Germline loops: CDR1 SGDLS, CDR2 YYNGEE. V gave up 4 bases and J gave up 6 bases, with 17 bases separating them. This CDR3 is built from 16 residues. CDR3 bases: TGTGCCAGCAGCTTCGGACAGGGAGGGAAGGCCAACGTCCTGACTTTC. This gives the protein CASSFGQGGKANVLTF.

Here the CDR3 reads CASSLRADPAYNEQFF. CDR3 bases: TGTGCCAGCAGCTTAAGGGCTGACCCTGCCTACAATGAGCAGTTCTTC. J is TRBJ2-1 and V is TRBV7-2; D is unclear. The CDR3 totals 16 residues. With 2 bases removed from V and 2 bases from J, the gap between germline ends came to 13 bases. From germline, CDR1 is SGHTA and CDR2 FQGNSA.

The genes are TRBV4-2 and TRBJ2-3; D is possibly TRBD1 (5 bases). V shed 0 bases and J shed 0 bases, with 7 bases lying between them. Germline assignment: CDR1 LGHNA and CDR2 YNFKEQ. The CDR3 is 15 amino acids. CDR3 coding DNA: TGTGCCAGCAGCCAAGATGGACACAGCACAGATACGCAGTATTTT. It encodes CASSQDGHSTDTQYF.

The chain recombines TRBV23-1 with TRBJ1-5; D ambiguous. TRBV23-1 is filed as an ORF, its function uncertain. The germline V and J ends were trimmed by 0 bases and 0 bases, with 9 bases remaining between them. The CDR3 has 16 residues. For the CDR3, the DNA is TGCGCCAGCAGTCAATCGATTTCAGATAGCAATCAGCCCCAGCATTTT. As protein: CASSQSISDSNQPQHF.

Concerning this clone itself: At one end, the junction sequence differs from germline, possibly due to a read error. The V and J genes are TRBV6-1 and TRBJ1-5; TRBD1 is a possible D gene (6 bases). Germline lookup yields CDR1 MNHNS and CDR2 SASEGT. CDR3 length: 15 amino acids. The CDR3 loop is CASSSTLDSSQPQHF. The CDR3 nucleotides read TGTGCCAGCAGTTCGACCTTGGACAGCAGTCAGCCCCAGCATTTT.

This chain uses TRBV4-3 with TRBJ1-2; TRBD1 matches at 9 bases. This CDR3 spans 16 amino acids. Trimming cost V 1 base and J 2 bases; bases outside gene matches: 5. Germline lookup yields CDR1 LGHNA and CDR2 YSLEER. CDR3 in DNA: TGCGCCAGCAGCCAAGCTCGGACAGGGGAGAACTATGGCTACACCTTC. Its translation is CASSQARTGENYGYTF.

DNA of the CDR3: TGTGCCAGCAGCTTGGACAGCGGCTCCTACGAGCAGTACTTC. Residues: CASSLDSGSYEQYF. This rearrangement joins TRBV5-4 to TRBJ2-7, with a tentative D call TRBD2 (5 bases). V shed 0 bases and J shed 0 bases, with 7 bases lying between them. Germline V CDR1 and CDR2: SGHNT, YYREEE (reference sequence). The CDR3 loop spans 14 amino acids. The full variable domain, completed using reference TRBV5-4 and TRBJ2-7, is ETGVTQSPTHLIKTRGQQVTLRCSSQSGHNTVSWYQQALGQGPQFIFQYYREEENGRGNFPPRFSGLQFPNYSSELNVNALELDDSALYLCASSLDSGSYEQYFGPGTRLTVT.

This clone was seen more than once but under ten times. V usage is TRBV25-1 and J usage is TRBJ2-7; D is possibly TRBD2 (6 bases). The CDR3 extends over 15 amino acids. V dropped 0 bases and J dropped 0 bases, with 9 bases sitting between them. Germline CDR1 reads MGHDK; CDR2 reads SYGVNS. CDR3 amino acids: CASSEYGGSSYEQYF. CDR3 sequence (DNA): TGTGCCAGCAGTGAATACGGGGGTAGCTCCTACGAGCAGTACTTC.

V usage is TRBV4-2 and J usage is TRBJ2-5, with 10 positions matching TRBD2. The CDR3 covers 17 residues. The V and J ends lost 4 bases and 4 bases, in that order; junction bases with no gene match: 12. The germline V gene encodes CDR1 LGHNA and CDR2 YNFKEQ. CDR3 in DNA: TGTGCCAGCAGCCCTGGTCACGAAGCGGGGGGGCTAGAGACCCAGTACTTC. This codes for CASSPGHEAGGLETQYF.